The present TCR beta chain was sequenced within a study of CD8 T cells in ankylosing spondylitis. TCRdb re-analysed the 5' RACE reads in MiXCR, keeping a single row per CDR3 protein. The data hold fewer than 550,000 distinct CDR3 sequences, with approximately 5.3% observed a single time. Regarding the study as a whole: Seven to nine highly homologous variants formed a TCR beta motif that appeared characteristic of ankylosing spondylitis blood.

This clonotype was detected only a few times. The antigen is undetermined. V was cut by 2 bases and J by 1 base, with 5 bases left in between. Germline CDR1 is KGHSH and CDR2 is LQKENI. CDR3 length equals 13 residues. This receptor was obtained from a male donor with ankylosing spondylitis. The rearrangement uses TRBV18 and TRBJ1-1; D is ambiguous. The sequencing sample was made of blood, either unsorted or a sorted T cell fraction (not recorded which). The CDR3 region has the DNA TGTGCCAGCTCACCAGTCCGGAACACTGAAGCTTTCTTT. Translated: CASSPVRNTEAFF.